This T cell receptor beta chain was sequenced in a study of blood T cells in healthy people across ages. The study's findings and limits: It was held that diversity estimates obtained from one million T cells represented underestimates.

With a J-beta primer mix and a sample-barcoded 5' primer, a second PCR ran about 7 to 12 cycles. A tag from a template-switch adaptor with 12 random nucleotides marked each cDNA molecule. TCRdb reanalysed the 5' RACE reads using MiXCR and keeps one entry per CDR3 protein. The sample yields approximately 1.5 million distinct CDR3 sequences, about 35% seen once. Healthy Caucasian individuals from Russia aged about 6 to 95 were enrolled as donors. Total RNA amounts of at least 6 micrograms were extracted per sample. To note about this clonotype: Its target is unknown.

This TCR was recovered from a woman aged 30 to 39 in good health. Sample: blood.

This CDR3 reads CASSTLTGEQFF. The CDR3 DNA reads as TGTGCCAGCAGCACCCTCACTGGTGAGCAGTTCTTC. The genes are TRBV9 and TRBJ2-1; D not resolved. V gave up 4 bases and J gave up 9 bases, with 11 bases separating them. The CDR3 length is 12 residues. The germline gives CDR1 SGDLS, CDR2 YYNGEE.